Listed below are T cell receptor beta chains from one sample, sequenced in a study of blood T cell repertoires in COVID-19. Profiling relied on immunoSEQ multiplex PCR, and the TCRdb table lists in-frame clones only, not all of them. The table includes about 170,000 clones, approximately 82% detected once. Sequenced sample: peripheral blood. These receptors were collected from a woman aged 80 or older with active or convalescent COVID-19. Each CDR3 is given with its conserved first and last residue. D genes are given only for firm matches. Clone size is given for some rows only: seen once, a few or many times, or a class if the clone is expanded.

j_call v_call d_call clone_size cdr3_nt cdr3_aa
TRBJ1-6 TRBV18 TRBD1 few TGTGCCAGCTCACCGGAGGGACAGGGAATTAATTCACCCCTCCACTTT CASSPEGQGINSPLHF
TRBJ2-6 TRBV5-5 . . TGTGCCAGCAGCTTGGTCCCGAGACAGCTTTCTGGGGCCAACGTCCTGACTTTC CASSLVPRQLSGANVLTF
TRBJ2-5 TRBV19 TRBD2 . TGTGCCAGTAGTCCGGGACTAGCGGGGGTCCAAGAGACCCAGTACTTC CASSPGLAGVQETQYF
TRBJ2-7 TRBV27 TRBD2 . TGTGCCAGCAGAACTAGACCCGGGCTAGCGGGAGGTCTAGTCGAGCAGTACTTC CASRTRPGLAGGLVEQYF
TRBJ2-5 TRBV27 . . TGTGCCAGCAGTTTAACTAGTGGGACCCAGTACTTC CASSLTSGTQYF
TRBJ2-7 TRBV2 . . TGTGCCAGCAGTGAACTACAGACCTCCTACGAGCAGTACTTC CASSELQTSYEQYF
TRBJ1-2 TRBV12-3/TRBV12-4 TRBD1 . TGTGCCAGCAGTATGACAGGGGATGGCTACACCTTC CASSMTGDGYTF
TRBJ1-2 TRBV28 . . TGTGCCAGCAGTTCCTCAGACAGAGACTATGGCTACACCTTC CASSSSDRDYGYTF
TRBJ2-5 TRBV11-2 . once TGTGCCAGCAGCTTAGCGGGAACGGAGACCCAGTACTTC CASSLAGTETQYF
TRBJ1-1 TRBV5-1 . . TGCGCCAGCAGCTTGGAAGGGGCGCATAGGAACACTGAAGCTTTCTTT CASSLEGAHRNTEAFF
TRBJ2-2 TRBV5-1 . . TGCGCCAGCAGCTCAGTCTTAAATCCGAACACCGGGGAGCTGTTTTTT CASSSVLNPNTGELFF
TRBJ1-2 TRBV7-9 . . TGTGCCAGCAGCCCAGAACAGGGAGCCTACACCTTC CASSPEQGAYTF
TRBJ1-3 TRBV19 . . TGTGCCAGTAGTATTCGTTCCGGACTCCCCGCGTCTGGAAACACCATATATTTT CASSIRSGLPASGNTIYF
TRBJ1-2 TRBV2 TRBD1 few TGTGCCAGCAGTGCGGGACAGGGGGGCGACTATGGCTACACCTTC CASSAGQGGDYGYTF
TRBJ1-2 TRBV18 TRBD1 . TGTGCCAGCCCGAAAACTCAGGGGGCGGGTAACTATGGCTACACCTTC CASPKTQGAGNYGYTF
TRBJ2-3 TRBV19 TRBD2 . TGTGCCAGTAGTAGAACTAGCGCCTCCATCACAGATACGCAGTATTTT CASSRTSASITDTQYF
TRBJ1-5 TRBV18 TRBD1 . TGTGCCAGCTCAGGGACTAGGGGGCACAATCAGCCCCAGCATTTT CASSGTRGHNQPQHF
TRBJ2-5 TRBV2 TRBD1 . TGTGCCAGCAGTGATCAGGGGGTACAAGAGACCCAGTACTTC CASSDQGVQETQYF
TRBJ2-1 TRBV19 TRBD2 . TGTGCCAGTAGTATCAGTGGGACTAGCGGGAGCCGATCCTACAATGAGCAGTTCTTC CASSISGTSGSRSYNEQFF
TRBJ2-1 TRBV7-8 TRBD2 . TGTGCCAGCAGCCCCCTCGGCGCGACTAGCGGGACCTACTCGCAGTTCTTC CASSPLGATSGTYSQFF